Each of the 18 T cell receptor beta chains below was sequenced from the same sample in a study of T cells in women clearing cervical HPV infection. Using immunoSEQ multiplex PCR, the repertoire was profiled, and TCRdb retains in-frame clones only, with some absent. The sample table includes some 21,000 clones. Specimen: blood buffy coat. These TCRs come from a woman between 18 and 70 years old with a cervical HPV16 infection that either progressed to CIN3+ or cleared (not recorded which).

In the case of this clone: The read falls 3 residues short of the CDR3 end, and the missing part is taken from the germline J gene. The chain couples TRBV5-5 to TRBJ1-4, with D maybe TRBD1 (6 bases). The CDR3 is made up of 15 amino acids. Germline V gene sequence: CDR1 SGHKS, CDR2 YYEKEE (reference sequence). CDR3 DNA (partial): TGTGCCAGCAGCTTCTCCCAGGGGACCAATTCACCA. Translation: CASSFSQGTNSP. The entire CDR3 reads CASSFSQGTNSPLFF.

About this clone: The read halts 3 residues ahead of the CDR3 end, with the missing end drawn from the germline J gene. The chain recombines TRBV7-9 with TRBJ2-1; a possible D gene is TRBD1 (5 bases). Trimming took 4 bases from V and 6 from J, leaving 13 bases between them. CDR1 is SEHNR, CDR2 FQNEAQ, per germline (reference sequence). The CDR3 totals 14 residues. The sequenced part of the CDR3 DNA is TGTGCCAGCAGCTCCACGGATCAGGGCAATGAG. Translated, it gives CASSSTDQGNE. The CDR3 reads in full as CASSSTDQGNEQFF.

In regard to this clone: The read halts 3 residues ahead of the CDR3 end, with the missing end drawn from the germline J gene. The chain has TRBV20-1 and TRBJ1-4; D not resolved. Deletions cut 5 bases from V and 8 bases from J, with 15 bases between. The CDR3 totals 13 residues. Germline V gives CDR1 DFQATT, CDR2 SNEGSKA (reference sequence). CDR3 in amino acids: CSAYSMLEEKLFF. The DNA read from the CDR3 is TGCAGTGCTTATTCCATGTTAGAAGAAAAA.

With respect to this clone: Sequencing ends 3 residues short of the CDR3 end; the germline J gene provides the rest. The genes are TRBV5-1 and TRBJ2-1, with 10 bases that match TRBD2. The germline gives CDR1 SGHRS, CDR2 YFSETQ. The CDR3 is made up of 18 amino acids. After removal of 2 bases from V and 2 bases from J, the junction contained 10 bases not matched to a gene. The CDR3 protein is CASSFIGSGGAAYNEQFF. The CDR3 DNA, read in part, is TGCGCCAGCAGCTTTATAGGAAGCGGGGGGGCCGCCTACAATGAG. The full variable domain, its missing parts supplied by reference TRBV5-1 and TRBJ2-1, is KAGVTQTPRYLIKTRGQQVTLSCSPISGHRSVSWYQQTPGQGLQFLFEYFSETQRNKGNFPGRFSGRQFSNSRSEMNVSTLELGDSALYLCASSFIGSGGAAYNEQFFGPGTRLTVL.

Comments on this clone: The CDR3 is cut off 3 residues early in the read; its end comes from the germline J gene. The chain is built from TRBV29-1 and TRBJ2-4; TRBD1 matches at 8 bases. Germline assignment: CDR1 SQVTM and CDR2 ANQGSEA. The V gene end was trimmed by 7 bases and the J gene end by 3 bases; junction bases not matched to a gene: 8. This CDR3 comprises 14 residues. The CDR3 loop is CSAPTGGDKNIQYF. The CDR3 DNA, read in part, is TGCAGCGCCCCCACAGGGGGTGACAAAAACATT.

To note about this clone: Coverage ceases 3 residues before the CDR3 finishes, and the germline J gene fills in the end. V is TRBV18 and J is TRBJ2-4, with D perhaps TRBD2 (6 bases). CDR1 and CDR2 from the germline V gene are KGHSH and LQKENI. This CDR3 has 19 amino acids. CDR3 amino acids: CASSPTPGREAEAGYGQYF. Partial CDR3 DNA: TGTGCCAGCTCACCCACCCCCGGCAGGGAGGCTGAGGCTGGCTATGGT.

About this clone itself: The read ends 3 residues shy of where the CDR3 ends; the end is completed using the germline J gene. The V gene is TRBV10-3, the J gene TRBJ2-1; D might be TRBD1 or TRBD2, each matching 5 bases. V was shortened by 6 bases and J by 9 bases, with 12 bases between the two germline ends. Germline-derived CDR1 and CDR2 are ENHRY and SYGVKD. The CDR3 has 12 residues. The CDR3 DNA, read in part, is TGTGCCATCAGAGAGGGGCTCGGTGAG. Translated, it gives CAIREGLGE. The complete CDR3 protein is CAIREGLGEQFF.

The CDR3 protein is CASSPEQGASAYEQYF. The CDR3 bases that were read are TGTGCCAGCTCACCAGAACAGGGGGCCTCCGCCTACGAG. The rearrangement joins TRBV18 to TRBJ2-7; TRBD1 aligns across 9 bases. The read finishes 3 residues shy of the CDR3 end, and the germline J gene is used to complete it. The J segment lost 2 bases and the V segment lost 2 bases, leaving 7 bases of the junction unmatched. The CDR3 spans 16 residues. Germline V gene data show CDR1 as KGHSH and CDR2 as LQKENI.

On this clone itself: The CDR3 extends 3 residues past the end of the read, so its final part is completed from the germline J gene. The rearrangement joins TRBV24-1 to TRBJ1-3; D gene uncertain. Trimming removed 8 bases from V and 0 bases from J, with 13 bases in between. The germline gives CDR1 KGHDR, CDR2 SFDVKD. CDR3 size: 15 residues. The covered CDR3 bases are TGTGCCACCAATGACGGCCCTAGCTCTGGAAACACC. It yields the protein CATNDGPSSGNT. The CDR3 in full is CATNDGPSSGNTIYF.

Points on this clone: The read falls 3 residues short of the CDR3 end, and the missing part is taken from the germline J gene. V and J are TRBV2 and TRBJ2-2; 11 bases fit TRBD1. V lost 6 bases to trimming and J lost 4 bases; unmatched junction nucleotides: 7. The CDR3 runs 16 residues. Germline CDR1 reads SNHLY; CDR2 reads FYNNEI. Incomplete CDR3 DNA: TGTGCCAGCAGGGGGGGGGACAGGGGGTCCACCGGGGAG. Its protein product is CASRGGDRGSTGE. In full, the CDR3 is CASRGGDRGSTGELFF.

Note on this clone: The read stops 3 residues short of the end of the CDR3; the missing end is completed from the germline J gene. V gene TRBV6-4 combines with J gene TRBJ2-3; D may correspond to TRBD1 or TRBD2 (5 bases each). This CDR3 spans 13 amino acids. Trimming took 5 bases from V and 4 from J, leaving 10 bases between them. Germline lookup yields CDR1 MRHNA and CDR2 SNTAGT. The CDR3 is CASSPGSADTQYF. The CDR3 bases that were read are TGTGCCAGCAGTCCAGGGAGCGCAGATACG.

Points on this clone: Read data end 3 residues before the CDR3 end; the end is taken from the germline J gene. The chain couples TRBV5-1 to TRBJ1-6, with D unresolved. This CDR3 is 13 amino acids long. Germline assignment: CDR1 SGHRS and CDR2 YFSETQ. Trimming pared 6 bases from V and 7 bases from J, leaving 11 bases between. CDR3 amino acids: CASNQEGNSPLHF. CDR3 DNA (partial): TGCGCCAGCAATCAGGAGGGCAATTCACCC.

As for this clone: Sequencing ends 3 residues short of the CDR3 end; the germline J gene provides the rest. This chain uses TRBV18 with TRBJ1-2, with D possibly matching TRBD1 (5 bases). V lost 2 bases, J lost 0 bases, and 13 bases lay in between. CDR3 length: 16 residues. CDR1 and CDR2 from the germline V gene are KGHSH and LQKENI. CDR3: CASSPEPQGANYGYTF. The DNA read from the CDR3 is TGTGCCAGCTCACCAGAGCCTCAGGGAGCTAACTATGGC.

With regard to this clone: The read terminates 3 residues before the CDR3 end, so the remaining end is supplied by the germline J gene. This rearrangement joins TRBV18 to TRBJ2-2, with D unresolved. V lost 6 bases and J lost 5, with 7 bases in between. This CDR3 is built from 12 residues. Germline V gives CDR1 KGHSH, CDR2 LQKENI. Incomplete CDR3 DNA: TGTGCCAGCTCGATCAGTACCGGGGAG. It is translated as CASSISTGE. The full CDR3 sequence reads CASSISTGELFF. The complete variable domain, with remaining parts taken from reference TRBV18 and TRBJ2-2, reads NAGVMQNPRHLVRRRGQEARLRCSPMKGHSHVYWYRQLPEEGLKFMVYLQKENIIDESGMPKERFSAEFPKEGPSILRIQQVVRGDSAAYFCASSISTGELFFGEGSRLTVL.

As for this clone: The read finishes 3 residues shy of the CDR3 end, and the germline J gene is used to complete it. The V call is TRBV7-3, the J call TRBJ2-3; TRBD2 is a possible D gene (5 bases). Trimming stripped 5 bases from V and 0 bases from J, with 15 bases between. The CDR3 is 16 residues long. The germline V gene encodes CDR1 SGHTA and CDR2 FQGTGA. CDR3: CASSLSAATSTDTQYF. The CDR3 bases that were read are TGTGCCAGCAGCCTCTCAGCGGCTACTAGCACAGATACG.

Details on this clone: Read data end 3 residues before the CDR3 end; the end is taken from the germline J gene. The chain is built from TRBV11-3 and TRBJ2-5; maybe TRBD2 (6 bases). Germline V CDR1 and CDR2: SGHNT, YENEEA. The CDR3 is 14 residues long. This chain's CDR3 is CASSAGLFTDTQYF. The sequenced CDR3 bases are TGTGCCAGCAGCGCGGGACTTTTCACAGATACC.

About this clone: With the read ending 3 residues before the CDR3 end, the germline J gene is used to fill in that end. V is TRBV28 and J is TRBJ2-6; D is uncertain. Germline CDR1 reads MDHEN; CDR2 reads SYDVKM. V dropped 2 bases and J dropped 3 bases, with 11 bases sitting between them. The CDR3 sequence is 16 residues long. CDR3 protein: CASSLTTVSGANVLTF. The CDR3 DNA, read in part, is TGTGCCAGCAGTTTAACCACAGTGAGTGGGGCCAACGTC.

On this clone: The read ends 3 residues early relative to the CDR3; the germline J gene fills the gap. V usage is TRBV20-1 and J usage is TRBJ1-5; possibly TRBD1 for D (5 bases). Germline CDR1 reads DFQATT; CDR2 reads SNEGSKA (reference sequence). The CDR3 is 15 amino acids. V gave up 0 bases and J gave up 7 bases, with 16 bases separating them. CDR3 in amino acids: CSAREHTGVGQPQHF. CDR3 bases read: TGCAGTGCTAGAGAGCACACGGGGGTCGGACAGCCC.